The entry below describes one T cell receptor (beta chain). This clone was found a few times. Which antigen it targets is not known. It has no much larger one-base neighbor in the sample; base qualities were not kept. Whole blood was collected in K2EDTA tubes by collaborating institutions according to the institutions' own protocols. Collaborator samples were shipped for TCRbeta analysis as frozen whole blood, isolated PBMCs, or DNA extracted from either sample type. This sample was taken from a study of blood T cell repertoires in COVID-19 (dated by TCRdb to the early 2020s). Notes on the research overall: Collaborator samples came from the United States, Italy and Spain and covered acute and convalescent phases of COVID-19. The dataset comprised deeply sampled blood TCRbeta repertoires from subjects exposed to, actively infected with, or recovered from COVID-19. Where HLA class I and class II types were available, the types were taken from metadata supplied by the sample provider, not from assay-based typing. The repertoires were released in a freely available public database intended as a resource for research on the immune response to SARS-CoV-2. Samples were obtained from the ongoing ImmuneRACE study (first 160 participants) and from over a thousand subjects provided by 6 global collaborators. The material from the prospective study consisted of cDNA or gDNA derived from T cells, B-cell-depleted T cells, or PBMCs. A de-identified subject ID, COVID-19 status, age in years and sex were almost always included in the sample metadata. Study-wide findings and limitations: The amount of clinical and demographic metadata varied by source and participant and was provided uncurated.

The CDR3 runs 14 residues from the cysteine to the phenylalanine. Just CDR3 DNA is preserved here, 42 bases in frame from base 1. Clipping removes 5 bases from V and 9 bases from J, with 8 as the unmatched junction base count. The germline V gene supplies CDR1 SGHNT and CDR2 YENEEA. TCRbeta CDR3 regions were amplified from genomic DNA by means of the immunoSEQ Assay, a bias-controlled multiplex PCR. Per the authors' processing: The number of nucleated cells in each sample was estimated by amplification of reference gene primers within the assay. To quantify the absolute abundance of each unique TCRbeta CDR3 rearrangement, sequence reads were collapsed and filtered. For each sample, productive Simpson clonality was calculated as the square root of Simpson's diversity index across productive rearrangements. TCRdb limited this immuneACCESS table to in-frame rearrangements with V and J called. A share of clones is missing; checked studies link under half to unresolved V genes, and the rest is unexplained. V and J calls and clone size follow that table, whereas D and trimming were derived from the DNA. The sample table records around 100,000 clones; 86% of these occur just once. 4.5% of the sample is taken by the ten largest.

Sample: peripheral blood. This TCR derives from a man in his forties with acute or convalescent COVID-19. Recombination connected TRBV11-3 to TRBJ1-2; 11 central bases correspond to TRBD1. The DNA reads TGTGCCAGCAGCCGGCTCGGACAGGGGGCAAGCTACACCTTC. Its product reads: CASSRLGQGASYTF.